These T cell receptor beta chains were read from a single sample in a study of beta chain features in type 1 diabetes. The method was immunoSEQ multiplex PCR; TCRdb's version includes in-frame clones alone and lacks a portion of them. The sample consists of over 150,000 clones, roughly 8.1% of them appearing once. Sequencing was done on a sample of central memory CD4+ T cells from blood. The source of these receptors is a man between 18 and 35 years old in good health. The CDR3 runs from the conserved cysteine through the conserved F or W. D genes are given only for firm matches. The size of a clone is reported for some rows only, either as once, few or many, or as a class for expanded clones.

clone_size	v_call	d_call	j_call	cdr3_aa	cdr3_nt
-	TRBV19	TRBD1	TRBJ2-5	CASTRGRGETQYF	TGTGCCAGTACCCGAGGCAGGGGGGAGACCCAGTACTTC
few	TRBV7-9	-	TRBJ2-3	CASSLRGMVADTQYF	TGTGCCAGCAGCTTACGGGGGATGGTCGCAGATACGCAGTATTTT
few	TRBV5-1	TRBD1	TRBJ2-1	CASRLTGGEQFF	TGCGCCAGCAGATTAACAGGGGGTGAGCAGTTCTTC
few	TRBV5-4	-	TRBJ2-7	CASSLQQGYEQYF	TGTGCCAGCAGCTTACAACAGGGCTACGAGCAGTACTTC
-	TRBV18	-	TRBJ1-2	CASSTTDIGQHYGYTF	TGTGCCAGCTCAACGACAGACATCGGACAGCACTATGGCTACACCTTC
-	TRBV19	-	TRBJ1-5	CASSQNSNQPQHF	TGTGCCAGTAGTCAGAATAGCAATCAGCCCCAGCATTTT
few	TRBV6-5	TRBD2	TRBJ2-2	CASRAIAGTGELFF	TGTGCCAGCAGGGCAATAGCGGGCACCGGGGAGCTGTTTTTT
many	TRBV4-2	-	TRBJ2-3	CASSQDLVRAGKNF	TGTGCCAGCAGCCAAGATCTTGTTAGGGCAGGGAAGAATTTT
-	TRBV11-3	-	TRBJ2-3	CASSPGDSLTDTQYF	TGTGCCAGCAGCCCAGGTGACAGCCTCACAGATACGCAGTATTTT
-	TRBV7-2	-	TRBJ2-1	CASSWDSSSYNEQFF	TGTGCCAGCAGCTGGGACTCGAGCTCCTACAATGAGCAGTTCTTC
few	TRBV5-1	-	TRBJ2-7	CASRTGTSTYEQYF	TGCGCCAGCAGGACCGGTACTAGCACCTACGAGCAGTACTTC
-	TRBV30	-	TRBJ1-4	CAWSVLVNEKLFF	TGTGCCTGGAGTGTACTGGTTAATGAAAAACTGTTTTTT
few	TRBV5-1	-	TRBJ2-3	CASSLGEGVSTDTQYF	TGCGCCAGCAGCTTGGGAGAAGGGGTGAGCACAGATACGCAGTATTTT
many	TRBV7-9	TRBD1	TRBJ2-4	CASSPWTGGPKNIQYF	TGTGCCAGCAGCCCCTGGACAGGGGGCCCCAAAAACATTCAGTACTTC
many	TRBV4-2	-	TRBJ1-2	CASRQPPPGVGYGYTF	TGTGCCAGCAGACAACCCCCCCCAGGGGTTGGTTATGGCTACACCTTC
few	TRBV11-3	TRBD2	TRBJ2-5	CASSSTSVETQYF	TGTGCCAGCAGCTCGACTAGCGTGGAGACCCAGTACTTC
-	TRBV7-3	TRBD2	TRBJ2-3	CASSPSGSRTDTQYF	TGTGCCAGCAGCCCCAGCGGGAGTAGGACAGATACGCAGTATTTT
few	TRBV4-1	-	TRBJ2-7	CASRWEEGSYEQYF	TGCGCCAGCAGGTGGGAGGAGGGCTCCTACGAGCAGTACTTC
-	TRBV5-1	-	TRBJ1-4	CASSLDSTNEKLFF	TGCGCCAGCAGCTTGGACTCAACTAATGAAAAACTGTTTTTT
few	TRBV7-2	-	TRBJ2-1	CASSLSEGGIQFF	TGTGCCAGCAGCTTATCCGAAGGGGGTATTCAGTTCTTC
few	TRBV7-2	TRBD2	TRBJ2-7	CASSLPGLAGGGEQYF	TGTGCCAGCAGCCTTCCGGGACTAGCGGGAGGTGGCGAGCAGTACTTC
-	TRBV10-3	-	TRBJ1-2	CAISDTASGGYTF	TGTGCCATCAGTGACACGGCATCGGGTGGCTACACCTTC
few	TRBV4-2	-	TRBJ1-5	CASSHGEYSNQPQHF	TGTGCCAGCAGCCACGGGGAGTATAGCAATCAGCCCCAGCATTTT
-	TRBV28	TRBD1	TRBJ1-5	CASSPLPDRGNQPQHF	TGTGCCAGCAGTCCCCTTCCCGACAGGGGCAATCAGCCCCAGCATTTT
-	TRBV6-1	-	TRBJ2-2	CASSERGADTGELFF	TGTGCCAGCAGTGAACGGGGGGCCGACACCGGGGAGCTGTTTTTT
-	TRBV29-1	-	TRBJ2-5	CSVGEETQYF	TGCAGCGTTGGCGAAGAGACCCAGTACTTC
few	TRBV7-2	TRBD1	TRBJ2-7	CASSARTGGTYEQYF	TGTGCCAGCAGCGCCCGGACAGGGGGAACCTACGAGCAGTACTTC
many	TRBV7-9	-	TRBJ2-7	CASSDISRTATYEQYF	TGTGCCAGCAGCGATATATCCCGGACTGCTACCTACGAGCAGTACTTC
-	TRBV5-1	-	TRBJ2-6	CASSSQGSGANVLTF	TGCGCCAGCAGCTCACAGGGTTCTGGGGCCAACGTCCTGACTTTC
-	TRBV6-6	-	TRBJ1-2	CASRSIAKGYTF	TGTGCCAGCAGAAGCATTGCTAAAGGCTACACCTTC
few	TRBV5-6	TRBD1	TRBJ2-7	CASSSAGGSGLEQYF	TGTGCCAGCAGCTCGGCAGGGGGCTCGGGGCTCGAGCAGTACTTC
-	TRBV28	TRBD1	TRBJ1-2	CASSPYTGGWYGYTF	TGTGCCAGCAGTCCATACACAGGGGGCTGGTATGGCTACACCTTC
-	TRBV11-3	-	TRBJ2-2	CASSLGGSTGELFF	TGTGCCAGCAGCTTAGGTGGTAGCACCGGGGAGCTGTTTTTT
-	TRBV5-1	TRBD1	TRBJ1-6	CASSLEGATGDSPLHF	TGCGCCAGCAGCTTGGAGGGGGCGACCGGGGATTCACCCCTCCACTTT
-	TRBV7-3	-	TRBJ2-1	CASSLGGGQLSSYNEQFF	TGTGCCAGCAGCTTAGGAGGGGGACAGCTAAGCTCCTACAATGAGCAGTTCTTC
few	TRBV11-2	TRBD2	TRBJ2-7	CASGTSGGPSYEQYF	TGTGCCAGCGGGACTAGCGGGGGGCCCTCCTACGAGCAGTACTTC
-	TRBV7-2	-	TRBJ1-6	CASSLVAGRMTIRNSPLHF	TGTGCCAGCAGCTTAGTAGCAGGGAGGATGACTATTCGTAATTCACCCCTCCACTTT
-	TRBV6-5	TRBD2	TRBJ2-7	CASSYLAGAYEQYF	TGTGCCAGCAGTTACTTAGCGGGGGCCTACGAGCAGTACTTC
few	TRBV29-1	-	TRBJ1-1	CSVLRGGVNTEAFF	TGCAGCGTACTAAGGGGGGGGGTGAACACTGAAGCTTTCTTT
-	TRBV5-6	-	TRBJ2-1	CASIYKPGSSYNEQFF	TGTGCCAGCATCTACAAGCCGGGAAGCTCCTACAATGAGCAGTTCTTC
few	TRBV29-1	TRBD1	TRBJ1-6	CSVLMGTGNNSPLHF	TGCAGCGTTCTAATGGGGACAGGGAATAATTCACCCCTCCACTTT
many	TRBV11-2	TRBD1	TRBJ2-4	CASSFMRGRGGKNIQYF	TGTGCCAGCAGCTTCATGAGGGGGCGAGGTGGCAAAAACATTCAGTACTTC
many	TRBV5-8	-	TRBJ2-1	CASSLGSESNEQFF	TGTGCCAGCAGCTTGGGGTCCGAGAGCAATGAGCAGTTCTTC
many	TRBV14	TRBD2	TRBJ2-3	CASSRGLAGTITDTQYF	TGTGCCAGCAGCCGGGGACTAGCGGGGACAATCACAGATACGCAGTATTTT
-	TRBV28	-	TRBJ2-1	CATFGGSSYNEQFF	TGTGCCACGTTCGGAGGCAGCTCCTACAATGAGCAGTTCTTC
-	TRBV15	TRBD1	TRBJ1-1	CATRQGMNTEAFF	TGTGCCACTAGACAGGGTATGAACACTGAAGCTTTCTTT
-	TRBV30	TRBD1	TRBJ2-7	CAENRGRGPYEQYF	TGTGCCGAGAATCGGGGCAGGGGGCCCTACGAGCAGTACTTC
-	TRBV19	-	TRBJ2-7	CASSISPPDMGEQYF	TGTGCCAGTAGTATTTCCCCCCCGGACATGGGCGAGCAGTACTTC
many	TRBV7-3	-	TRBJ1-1	CASSLMRSTEAFF	TGTGCCAGCAGCTTAATGAGATCCACTGAAGCTTTCTTT
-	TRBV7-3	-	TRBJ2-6	CASSLQGPGANVLTF	TGTGCCAGCAGCCTCCAGGGCCCTGGGGCCAACGTCCTGACTTTC
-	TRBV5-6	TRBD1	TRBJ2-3	CASSFVAGGSDTQYF	TGTGCCAGCAGCTTTGTCGCAGGGGGTTCAGATACGCAGTATTTT
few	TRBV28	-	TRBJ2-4	CASQGGASLYIQYF	TGTGCCAGCCAGGGTGGGGCGAGCCTGTACATTCAGTACTTC
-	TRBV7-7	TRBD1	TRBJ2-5	CASSSGQIQETQYF	TGTGCTAGCAGCTCGGGACAGATCCAAGAGACCCAGTACTTC